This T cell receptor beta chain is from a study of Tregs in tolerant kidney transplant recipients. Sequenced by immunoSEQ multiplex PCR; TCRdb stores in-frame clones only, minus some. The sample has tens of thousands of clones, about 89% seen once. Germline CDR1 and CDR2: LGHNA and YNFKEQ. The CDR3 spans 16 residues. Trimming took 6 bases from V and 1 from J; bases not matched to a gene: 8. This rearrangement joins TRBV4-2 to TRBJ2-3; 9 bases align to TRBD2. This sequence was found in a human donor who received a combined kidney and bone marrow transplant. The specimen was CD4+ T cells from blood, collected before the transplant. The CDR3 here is CASRGEGGRGTDTQYF. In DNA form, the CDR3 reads TGTGCCAGCAGGGGGGAGGGCGGGAGGGGCACAGATACGCAGTATTTT.